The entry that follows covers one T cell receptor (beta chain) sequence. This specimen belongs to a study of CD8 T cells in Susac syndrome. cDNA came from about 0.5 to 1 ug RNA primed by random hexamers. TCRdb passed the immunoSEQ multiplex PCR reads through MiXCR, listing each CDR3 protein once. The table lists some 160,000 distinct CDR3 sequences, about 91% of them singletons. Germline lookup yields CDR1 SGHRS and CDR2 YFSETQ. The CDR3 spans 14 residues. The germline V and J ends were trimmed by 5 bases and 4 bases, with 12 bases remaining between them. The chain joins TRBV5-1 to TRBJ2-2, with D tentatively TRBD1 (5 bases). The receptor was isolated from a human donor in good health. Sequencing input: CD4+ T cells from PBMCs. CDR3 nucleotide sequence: TGCGCCAGCAGAGAGCAGGGCAGCACCGGGGAGCTGTTTTTT. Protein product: CASREQGSTGELFF.